This passage covers 19 T cell receptor beta chains from one sample sequenced in a study of CXCR3-negative and CXCR3-positive naive CD8 T cells. Study-wide results and limits: CXCR3-positive naive cells had more hydrophobic TRB CDR3s than CXCR3-negative naive cells.

The libraries of TRB cDNA were constructed through 5' RACE using UMI labels. TCRdb reanalyzed the 5' RACE reads, giving one entry per CDR3 protein sequence and no DNA. Recorded for this sample: around 63,000 distinct CDR3 sequences. These receptors lack a known antigen. The sequenced sample consisted of naive CXCR3+ CD8+ T cells from blood. Subset: CD45RO-CCR7+CD27+CD95- naive CD8+ T cells expressing CXCR3 (TNR3+). The receptors originated from a human donor in good health. Some clones in this sample may be carry-over from other donors' samples.

The chain couples TRBV7-3 to TRBJ2-1; TCRdb proposes TRBD1, but this gene call is untestable without DNA. Germline V gene lookup returns CDR1 SGHTA and CDR2 FQGTGA. This CDR3 has 17 residues. The CDR3 is CASSLSPGGGAYNEQFF.

V gene TRBV29-1 combines with J gene TRBJ2-2; TCRdb's D call of TRBD2 is untestable without DNA. CDR3 length: 16 residues. Per the germline V gene, CDR1 is SQVTM and CDR2 is ANQGSEA. CDR3 residues: CSVESAGLAGTGELFF.

The rearrangement uses TRBV4-3 and TRBJ2-1; absent DNA, TCRdb's TRBD1 call cannot be checked. The CDR3 is made up of 17 amino acids. Germline CDR1 and CDR2: LGHNA and YSLEER. The CDR3 sequence is CASSPRGDTQWVDEQFF.

This chain joins TRBV7-6 and TRBJ2-3. Germline V gene sequence: CDR1 SGHVS, CDR2 FNYEAQ. This CDR3 spans 15 amino acids. CDR3 in amino acids: CASSSFSESTDTQYF.

This sequence joins TRBV29-1 and TRBJ2-7; TCRdb's assignment of TRBD1 cannot be checked, as there is no DNA. CDR1 is SQVTM and CDR2 is ANQGSEA in the germline V gene. The CDR3 loop spans 13 amino acids. CDR3: CSVEDLGTYEQYF.

This CDR3 reads CAWSEGYTGELFF. The rearrangement joins TRBV30 to TRBJ2-2. The CDR3 runs to 13 residues. From germline, CDR1 is GTSNPN and CDR2 SVGIG (reference sequence).

The chain uses TRBV7-6 and TRBJ2-1; TCRdb reports TRBD2, a call that lacks DNA to check it against. The CDR3 covers 15 residues. Germline values: CDR1 SGHVS, CDR2 FNYEAQ. CDR3 residues: CASSKTSGPYNEQFF. Filled out from reference TRBV7-6 and TRBJ2-1, the complete variable domain reads GAGVSQSPRYKVTKRGQDVALRCDPISGHVSLYWYRQALGQGPEFLTYFNYEAQQDKSGLPNDRFSAERPEGSISTLTIQRTEQRDSAMYRCASSKTSGPYNEQFFGPGTRLTVL.

This sequence joins TRBV28 and TRBJ1-1. This CDR3 spans 15 amino acids. Germline CDR1 reads MDHEN; CDR2 reads SYDVKM. CDR3 loop: CASSEARGLNTEAFF. The full variable domain, its missing parts supplied by reference TRBV28 and TRBJ1-1, is DVKVTQSSRYLVKRTGEKVFLECVQDMDHENMFWYRQDPGLGLRLIYFSYDVKMKEKGDIPEGYSVSREKKERFSLILESASTNQTSMYLCASSEARGLNTEAFFGQGTRLTVV.

This CDR3 reads CASSLGPGDWYEQYF. This chain joins TRBV28 and TRBJ2-7; the D call from TCRdb, TRBD1, cannot be confirmed without DNA. In germline, CDR1 is MDHEN, CDR2 SYDVKM. This CDR3 is 15 amino acids long.

This sequence joins TRBV5-1 and TRBJ2-1; the D gene TCRdb calls, TRBD1, cannot be checked with no DNA. There are 16 residues in the CDR3. CDR1 and CDR2 (germline): SGHRS, YFSETQ. The CDR3 region is CASSPAGQPYYNEQFF. Filled out from reference TRBV5-1 and TRBJ2-1, the complete variable domain reads KAGVTQTPRYLIKTRGQQVTLSCSPISGHRSVSWYQQTPGQGLQFLFEYFSETQRNKGNFPGRFSGRQFSNSRSEMNVSTLELGDSALYLCASSPAGQPYYNEQFFGPGTRLTVL.

The rearrangement uses TRBV29-1 and TRBJ1-2; TCRdb's D call of TRBD1 is untestable without DNA. Germline CDR1 and CDR2: SQVTM and ANQGSEA. This CDR3 spans 16 amino acids. CDR3 residues: CSAITTEGTEVYGYTF.

The chain is built from TRBV6-5 and TRBJ1-5; TCRdb returns TRBD1, unconfirmable since there is no DNA. Germline values: CDR1 MNHEY, CDR2 SVGAGI. This CDR3 region has 14 residues. The CDR3 loop is CASSSDRGGQPQHF.

The chain couples TRBV6-2 or TRBV6-3 to TRBJ2-1; TCRdb selects TRBD2, and the lack of DNA leaves this call unchecked. Germline CDR1 MNHEY, CDR2 SVGEGT. The CDR3 totals 13 residues. CDR3 loop: CAVGLAALGEQFF.

The chain combines TRBV9 with TRBJ2-1; TCRdb gives TRBD2 as the D gene, but with no DNA this cannot be confirmed. CDR1 is SGDLS, CDR2 YYNGEE, per germline. The CDR3 totals 13 residues. CDR3 region: CASSVGRDNEQFF. Full variable domain (outside the CDR3, taken from reference TRBV9 and TRBJ2-1): DSGVTQTPKHLITATGQRVTLRCSPRSGDLSVYWYQQSLDQGLQFLIQYYNGEERAKGNILERFSAQQFPDLHSELNLSSLELGDSALYFCASSVGRDNEQFFGPGTRLTVL.

This sequence joins TRBV5-1 and TRBJ2-7. The CDR3 is 13 residues long. The V gene's germline CDR1 is SGHRS and CDR2 YFSETQ. CDR3 amino acids: CASSLDGFYEQYF. Using reference TRBV5-1 and TRBJ2-7 for the parts outside the CDR3, the full variable domain is KAGVTQTPRYLIKTRGQQVTLSCSPISGHRSVSWYQQTPGQGLQFLFEYFSETQRNKGNFPGRFSGRQFSNSRSEMNVSTLELGDSALYLCASSLDGFYEQYFGPGTRLTVT.

The chain recombines TRBV7-9 with TRBJ2-7; lacking DNA, the TRBD1 call made by TCRdb goes unchecked. Per the germline V gene, CDR1 is SEHNR and CDR2 is FQNEAQ (reference sequence). The CDR3 extends over 13 amino acids. CDR3: CASSFSQGHEQYF.

This sequence joins TRBV29-1 and TRBJ2-7. Germline values: CDR1 SQVTM, CDR2 ANQGSEA. The CDR3 is 13 amino acids. CDR3 region: CSVVKGSSYEQYF.

The chain employs TRBV6-5 and TRBJ1-2; TCRdb designates TRBD1, a call that cannot be tested without DNA. Per germline, CDR1 MNHEY and CDR2 SVGAGI. The CDR3 contains 15 residues. The CDR3: CASRPFPDLPYGYTF.

The rearrangement joins TRBV12-3 or TRBV12-4 to TRBJ1-6. The CDR3 extends over 11 amino acids. CDR3: CASSLIRELHF.